The rows below give T cell receptor beta chains drawn from one sample of a study of blood T cell repertoires in COVID-19. Some clones are missing from TCRdb's copy, which holds only in-frame ones; the method was immunoSEQ multiplex PCR. The table includes some 120,000 clones, around four fifths detected once. Sequences were obtained from peripheral blood. The receptors derive from a man aged 65-85 years with active or convalescent COVID-19. CDR3s include the opening cysteine and the closing phenylalanine or tryptophan. A D gene is named only where the DNA matches it firmly. Some rows mark clone size as missing; the rest say once, few, many or name a class of expanded clone.

many,.,TRBV28,TRBJ1-1,CASSPLGQGEAFF,TGTGCCAGCAGCCCCCTCGGGCAGGGTGAAGCTTTCTTT
.,TRBD1,TRBV18,TRBJ1-2,CASSPGQGDTYGYTF,TGTGCCAGCTCACCGGGGCAGGGGGACACCTATGGCTACACCTTC
.,.,TRBV18,TRBJ2-7,CASSPAGKLQYF,TGTGCCAGCTCACCAGCAGGGAAGTTGCAGTACTTC
.,.,TRBV7-2,TRBJ2-3,CASRNRETSTDTQYF,TGTGCCAGCAGAAACAGGGAAACTAGCACAGATACGCAGTATTTT
.,TRBD1,TRBV19,TRBJ1-4,CASSPGTGGPNEKLFF,TGTGCCAGTAGTCCCGGGACAGGGGGCCCTAATGAAAAACTGTTTTTT
.,TRBD2,TRBV5-4,TRBJ2-3,CASSHGLAKPSTDTQYF,TGTGCCAGCAGCCATGGACTAGCGAAACCTAGCACAGATACGCAGTATTTT
.,.,TRBV28,TRBJ2-7,CASSSSPGSYEQYF,TGTGCCAGCAGTTCCTCCCCTGGGAGCTACGAGCAGTACTTC
.,TRBD2,TRBV13,TRBJ2-1,CASSLGRAPNEQFF,TGTGCCAGCAGCCTAGGGAGGGCCCCCAATGAGCAGTTCTTC
.,TRBD1,TRBV7-9,TRBJ1-1,CASSLPGQGPNTEAFF,TGTGCCAGCAGCTTACCGGGACAGGGGCCGAACACTGAAGCTTTCTTT
once,.,TRBV12-3/TRBV12-4,TRBJ1-2,CAIKRGAYGYTF,TGTGCCATAAAGCGGGGGGCCTATGGCTACACCTTC
.,TRBD2,TRBV7-2,TRBJ2-1,CASSLEGTSVHNEQFF,TGTGCCAGCAGCTTAGAGGGGACTAGCGTACACAATGAGCAGTTCTTC
.,.,TRBV7-2,TRBJ2-7,CASSLTTSYEQYF,TGTGCCAGCAGCTTGACTACGTCCTACGAGCAGTACTTC
.,TRBD2,TRBV6-2/TRBV6-3,TRBJ2-1,CASSLTSGSFYNEQFF,TGTGCCAGCAGTTTAACTAGCGGGAGTTTTTACAATGAGCAGTTCTTC
.,.,TRBV10-3,TRBJ1-5,CAISEGQGYGQPQHF,TGTGCCATCAGTGAAGGGCAGGGATACGGTCAGCCCCAGCATTTT
.,.,TRBV27,TRBJ2-5,CASSFGWSQETQYF,TGTGCCAGCAGTTTCGGGTGGAGCCAAGAGACCCAGTACTTC
.,.,TRBV3-1/TRBV3-2,TRBJ1-6,CASSQDSNNNSPLHF,TGTGCCAGCAGCCAAGATTCAAACAATAATTCACCCCTCCACTTT
.,.,TRBV7-2,TRBJ2-1,CASSKDSTSYNEQFF,TGTGCCAGCAGCAAAGACTCCACCTCCTACAATGAGCAGTTCTTC
.,TRBD1,TRBV6-2/TRBV6-3,TRBJ2-2,CASSSQGASGELFF,TGTGCCAGCAGTTCTCAGGGGGCGAGCGGGGAGCTGTTTTTT
.,TRBD2,TRBV6-2/TRBV6-3,TRBJ2-7,CASSSRLAGVGHEQYF,TGTGCCAGCAGTTCACGACTAGCGGGAGTGGGCCACGAGCAGTACTTC
once,.,TRBV6-5,TRBJ2-7,CASRGSYEQYF,TGTGCCAGCAGGGGGAGCTACGAGCAGTACTTC
.,.,TRBV15,TRBJ1-2,CATSPRLADGYTF,TGTGCCACCAGCCCCCGCTTGGCGGATGGCTACACCTTC
.,.,TRBV7-3,TRBJ2-3,CASSLNPAGSTDTQYF,TGTGCCAGCAGCTTAAACCCGGCAGGTAGCACAGATACGCAGTATTTT
.,TRBD1,TRBV6-5,TRBJ2-3,CASRGDSFSTDTQYF,TGTGCCAGCAGGGGGGACAGTTTCAGCACAGATACGCAGTATTTT
.,TRBD1,TRBV7-3,TRBJ1-2,CASSETGANYGYTF,TGTGCCAGCAGCGAGACAGGGGCTAACTATGGCTACACCTTC
.,TRBD2,TRBV13,TRBJ2-1,CASSQGLAGHYNEQFF,TGTGCCAGCAGCCAGGGGCTAGCGGGTCACTACAATGAGCAGTTCTTC
.,.,TRBV7-9,TRBJ2-5,CASSLASGKETQYF,TGTGCCAGCAGCTTAGCCAGCGGTAAAGAGACCCAGTACTTC
.,TRBD1,TRBV7-2,TRBJ1-2,CASSPGTPGQANYGYTF,TGTGCCAGCAGCCCAGGGACCCCTGGACAGGCCAACTATGGCTACACCTTC
.,TRBD1,TRBV7-3,TRBJ1-2,CASSPQGGGGYTF,TGTGCCAGCAGCCCCCAGGGGGGAGGTGGCTACACCTTC
.,.,TRBV4-3,TRBJ2-1,CASSQDLGALYNEQFF,TGCGCCAGCAGCCAAGATCTGGGGGCCCTATACAATGAGCAGTTCTTC
.,.,TRBV2,TRBJ1-2,CASSEVLGAAYGYTF,TGTGCCAGCAGTGAAGTCCTAGGGGCTGCCTATGGCTACACCTTC
.,TRBD1,TRBV10-3,TRBJ2-7,CAISESGTGRNDEQYF,TGTGCCATTAGTGAGTCGGGGACAGGGAGGAATGACGAGCAGTACTTC
.,TRBD2,TRBV28,TRBJ2-7,CASAWASGRAWAEQYF,TGTGCCAGCGCTTGGGCTAGCGGGAGGGCGTGGGCCGAGCAGTACTTC
few,TRBD1,TRBV7-8,TRBJ2-2,CASSWKDRANTGELFF,TGTGCCAGCAGCTGGAAGGACAGGGCGAACACCGGGGAGCTGTTTTTT
.,.,TRBV28,TRBJ2-6,CASSLSVPAGANVLTF,TGTGCCAGCAGTTTATCCGTCCCAGCTGGGGCCAACGTCCTGACTTTC
.,TRBD2,TRBV5-1,TRBJ2-5,CASSLGPSGVQETQYF,TGCGCCAGCAGCTTGGGGCCTAGCGGGGTTCAAGAGACCCAGTACTTC
.,TRBD1,TRBV4-3,TRBJ2-7,CASSPGQDLYEQYF,TGCGCCAGCAGCCCCGGACAGGACCTCTACGAGCAGTACTTC
.,.,TRBV9,TRBJ2-5,CASSLDIGLQETQYF,TGTGCCAGCAGCCTGGACATAGGGCTCCAAGAGACCCAGTACTTC
.,.,TRBV2,TRBJ2-1,CASSGMWGGENEQFF,TGTGCCAGCAGTGGAATGTGGGGGGGCGAAAATGAGCAGTTCTTC
.,.,TRBV29-1,TRBJ1-3,CSTLTDLSGNTIYF,TGCAGCACGCTGACAGACCTCTCTGGAAACACCATATATTTT